The 32 T cell receptor beta chains in this list originate from one sample, sequenced in a study of blood T cell repertoires in COVID-19. TCRdb's copy holds only in-frame clones and misses some; the assay was immunoSEQ multiplex PCR. The sample yields some 31,000 clones, roughly 90% seen once. The sequenced sample consisted of peripheral blood. The receptors stem from a human donor in a cohort sampled during active COVID-19.

The rearrangement joins TRBV14 to TRBJ2-1; TRBD2 aligns across 7 bases. V was clipped by 4 bases and J by 8 bases; unmatched bases: 11. Looked up from germline, CDR1 is SGHDN and CDR2 is FVKESK. This CDR3 has 15 amino acids. This CDR3 is CASSLGLSRLDEQFF. In DNA, the CDR3 is TGTGCCAGCAGCCTGGGACTATCGCGATTGGATGAGCAGTTCTTC.

V gene TRBV29-1 combines with J gene TRBJ2-3, with D possibly TRBD1 on 5 matching bases. Trimming shortened V by 6 bases and J by 0 bases, and 16 bases separated the two germline ends. Germline V gives CDR1 SQVTM, CDR2 ANQGSEA. The CDR3 consists of 15 residues. CDR3 in amino acids: CSVDLATASTDTQYF. CDR3 DNA sequence: TGCAGCGTGGACCTGGCGACAGCTAGCACAGATACGCAGTATTTT.

The chain combines TRBV5-1 with TRBJ2-2; perhaps TRBD1 as D (6 bases). Germline lookup yields CDR1 SGHRS and CDR2 YFSETQ. The CDR3 loop spans 15 amino acids. Trimming removed 4 bases at V and 6 bases at J, with 16 bases between. The CDR3 bases are TGCGCCAGCAGCAGGGGGAATCCAAACCCCGGGGAGCTGTTTTTT. It codes for CASSRGNPNPGELFF. Filled out from reference TRBV5-1 and TRBJ2-2, the complete variable domain reads KAGVTQTPRYLIKTRGQQVTLSCSPISGHRSVSWYQQTPGQGLQFLFEYFSETQRNKGNFPGRFSGRQFSNSRSEMNVSTLELGDSALYLCASSRGNPNPGELFFGEGSRLTVL.

The chain recombines TRBV2 with TRBJ1-5; unclear D gene. The germline V gene has CDR1 SNHLY and CDR2 FYNNEI. This CDR3 comprises 13 residues. The V gene lost 7 bases and the J gene lost 4 bases, with 11 bases spanning the gap. CDR3 region: CASTRQYNQPQHF. The CDR3 nucleotides are TGTGCCAGCACGAGGCAGTATAATCAGCCCCAGCATTTT.

V gene TRBV6-2 or TRBV6-3 combines with J gene TRBJ1-5; D is unresolved. CDR1 MNHEY and CDR2 SVGEGT come from the germline V gene. Deletions cut 1 base from V and 8 bases from J, with 18 bases between. The CDR3 has 16 residues. DNA of the CDR3: TGTGCCAGCAGTTACTACAATCTGGGCAACCGAAAGCCCCAGCATTTT. This gives the protein CASSYYNLGNRKPQHF.

The chain couples TRBV7-9 to TRBJ2-2; 11 bases match TRBD2. CDR1 is SEHNR, CDR2 FQNEAQ, per germline (reference sequence). There are 15 residues in the CDR3. V lost 2 bases and J lost 8; bases outside the gene matches: 4. The CDR3 loop is CASSLLAGGGGELFF. The DNA of the CDR3 is TGTGCCAGCAGCTTACTAGCGGGAGGTGGAGGGGAGCTGTTTTTT.

Only one count was recorded for this clone. The chain combines TRBV18 with TRBJ2-1, with D hard to call. The germline gives CDR1 KGHSH, CDR2 LQKENI. Trimming left V 3 bases short and J 8 bases short, with 11 bases between. This CDR3 contains 13 residues. The DNA of the CDR3 is TGTGCCAGCTCACCCGGGTCGGGTGATGAGCAGTTCTTC. This codes for CASSPGSGDEQFF.

The chain employs TRBV24-1 and TRBJ2-7; D call uncertain. Germline CDR1 reads KGHDR; CDR2 reads SFDVKD. The CDR3 consists of 14 residues. With 2 bases removed from V and 2 bases from J, the gap between germline ends came to 9 bases. Here the CDR3 DNA reads TGTGCCACCAGTGATTCTGGCATTGCCTACGAGCAGTACTTC. It yields the protein CATSDSGIAYEQYF.

The chain employs TRBV19 and TRBJ2-7, with 9 nucleotides matching TRBD1. After removal of 7 bases from V and 4 bases from J, the junction contained 11 bases not matched to a gene. The germline V gene has CDR1 LNHDA and CDR2 SQIVND (reference sequence). The CDR3 loop spans 15 amino acids. The CDR3 coding sequence is TGTGCCAGTACCCCTTCGGGACAGGGAACTTACGAGCAGTACTTC. Translated: CASTPSGQGTYEQYF.

The genes are TRBV30 and TRBJ2-7; 10 bases fit TRBD2. Unmatched junction bases numbered 3, after V lost 1 base and J lost 3 bases. This CDR3 is built from 14 residues. Germline V gene data show CDR1 as GTSNPN and CDR2 as SVGIG (reference sequence). CDR3 nucleotide sequence: TGTGCCTGGAGTGGCCGACTAGCGGGCTACGAGCAGTACTTC. Translated, it gives CAWSGRLAGYEQYF.

This chain links TRBV4-1 with TRBJ2-1, with TRBD2 matching 9 bases. Germline loops: CDR1 MGHRA, CDR2 YSYEKL. V shed 1 base and J 4 bases; nucleotides not matched to a gene: 5. This CDR3 comprises 16 residues. The CDR3 loop is CASSQVRLAVYNEQFF. CDR3 sequence (DNA): TGCGCCAGCAGCCAAGTTCGACTAGCGGTTTACAATGAGCAGTTCTTC.

This clone occurred a few times. The chain recombines TRBV7-6 with TRBJ2-3, with 13 bases that match TRBD2. Germline V gene lookup returns CDR1 SGHVS and CDR2 FNYEAQ. The ends lost 5 bases at V and 1 base at J; junction bases unmatched: 3. The CDR3 is made up of 16 amino acids. CDR3 protein: CASSQGLAGGTDTQYF. The CDR3 DNA reads as TGTGCCAGCAGCCAAGGACTAGCGGGGGGCACAGATACGCAGTATTTT.

The V gene is TRBV30, the J gene TRBJ2-7; 14 bases match TRBD2. CDR1 and CDR2 (germline): GTSNPN, SVGIG (reference sequence). With V trimmed by 5 bases and J by 3 bases, 3 bases remained unmatched. The CDR3 consists of 14 residues. CDR3 sequence (DNA): TGTGCCTGGGGGACTAGCGGGAGTATCTACGAGCAGTACTTC. Translated, it gives CAWGTSGSIYEQYF.

This chain joins TRBV18 and TRBJ1-4, with 7 bases matching TRBD1. This CDR3 has 12 residues. Germline-derived CDR1 and CDR2 are KGHSH and LQKENI. J gave up 7 bases and V 10 bases, and 6 bases lay outside the gene matches. CDR3 DNA sequence: TGTGCCACCAACGCAGGGGGTGAAAAACTGTTTTTT. This encodes CATNAGGEKLFF.

This clone was observed a single time. The chain combines TRBV6-5 with TRBJ2-7; TRBD2 agrees at 12 bases. Germline assignment: CDR1 MNHEY and CDR2 SVGAGI. CDR3 size: 15 residues. Unmatched junction bases numbered 4, after V lost 6 bases and J lost 1 base. DNA of the CDR3: TGTGCCAGCAGCAGACTAGCGGGGGTGTCCTACGAGCAGTACTTC. It specifies CASSRLAGVSYEQYF.

J is TRBJ2-1 and V is TRBV18; D unresolved. Germline assignment: CDR1 KGHSH and CDR2 LQKENI. The V gene lost 3 bases and the J gene lost 2 bases, with 14 bases spanning the gap. The CDR3 runs to 16 residues. The CDR3 region has the DNA TGTGCCAGCTCACCGTTCTCTAATCCGACCTACAATGAGCAGTTCTTC. Its translation is CASSPFSNPTYNEQFF. Together with reference TRBV18 and TRBJ2-1, the CDR3 gives the full variable domain: NAGVMQNPRHLVRRRGQEARLRCSPMKGHSHVYWYRQLPEEGLKFMVYLQKENIIDESGMPKERFSAEFPKEGPSILRIQQVVRGDSAAYFCASSPFSNPTYNEQFFGPGTRLTVL.

The CDR3 reads CASSQELPGPSYGYTF. In nucleotides, the CDR3 is TGCGCCAGCAGCCAAGAACTACCAGGGCCAAGCTATGGCTACACCTTC. This rearrangement joins TRBV4-3 to TRBJ1-2, with D perhaps matching TRBD1 (5 bases). Trimming cost V 0 bases and J 4 bases, with 15 bases left between them. The CDR3 runs to 16 residues. The germline V gene encodes CDR1 LGHNA and CDR2 YSLEER.

This clone was found once. For the CDR3, the DNA is TGTGCCAGCAGCCCCAGGACAGGGCTTGGAAACACCATATATTTT. It translates to CASSPRTGLGNTIYF. V and J are TRBV6-6 and TRBJ1-3, with 8 positions matching TRBD1. Germline CDR1 reads MNHNY; CDR2 reads SVGAGI (reference sequence). CDR3 length: 15 amino acids. The J segment lost 3 bases and the V segment lost 6 bases, leaving 7 bases of the junction unmatched.

This sequence joins TRBV7-8 and TRBJ2-1; 8 bases are shared with TRBD2. The CDR3 loop spans 15 amino acids. Unmatched junction bases numbered 6, after V lost 1 base and J lost 7 bases. CDR1 SGHVS and CDR2 FQNEAQ come from the germline V gene. The chain's CDR3 is CASSLVAGGRNEQFF. Written as DNA, the CDR3 is TGTGCCAGCAGCTTAGTCGCGGGAGGTCGAAATGAGCAGTTCTTC.

The rearrangement joins TRBV28 to TRBJ1-2, with 9 bases that match TRBD1. V dropped 5 bases and J dropped 4; count of bases not matched to a gene: 8. This CDR3 has 15 amino acids. CDR1 is MDHEN, CDR2 SYDVKM, per germline. The CDR3 sequence: CASSTQTGGRYGYTF. Here the CDR3 DNA reads TGTGCCAGCAGTACACAAACAGGGGGCCGCTATGGCTACACCTTC.

The V call is TRBV30, the J call TRBJ2-5; possibly TRBD2 for D (6 bases). CDR3 length equals 15 residues. V was pared by 2 bases and J by 1 base, with 14 bases between. Germline V gene sequence: CDR1 GTSNPN, CDR2 SVGIG (reference sequence). CDR3 region: CAWSQVRGSQETQYF. The CDR3 coding sequence is TGTGCCTGGAGTCAAGTCCGGGGGAGCCAAGAGACCCAGTACTTC.

The DNA for the CDR3 is TGTGCCAGTACCAAGACAGGGGCGAACTATGGCTACACCTTC. It yields the protein CASTKTGANYGYTF. The chain has TRBV28 and TRBJ1-2, with 8 positions matching TRBD1. V shed 9 bases and J 2 bases; nucleotides not matched to a gene: 8. The CDR3 sequence is 14 residues long. CDR1 is MDHEN and CDR2 is SYDVKM in the germline V gene.

V and J are TRBV18 and TRBJ2-3; 10 nucleotides match TRBD2. Germline V gene lookup returns CDR1 KGHSH and CDR2 LQKENI. The CDR3 totals 15 residues. V was pared by 2 bases and J by 6 bases, with 5 bases of the junction left unmatched. This chain's CDR3 is CASSPITSGADTQYF. Written as DNA, the CDR3 is TGTGCCAGCTCACCAATTACTAGCGGGGCGGATACGCAGTATTTT.

This clone was recorded once. The CDR3 sequence is CASSLSGGAGFKSEEQYF. The CDR3 region has the DNA TGCGCCAGCAGCTTGAGCGGGGGCGCTGGTTTTAAATCGGAGGAGCAGTACTTC. The rearrangement joins TRBV5-1 to TRBJ2-7, with 8 bases matching TRBD2. Germline lookup yields CDR1 SGHRS and CDR2 YFSETQ. V gave up 1 base and J gave up 7 bases; unmatched junction bases: 19. The CDR3 spans 18 residues.

The chain employs TRBV27 and TRBJ2-1, with TRBD1 as a possible D gene (6 bases). This CDR3 is built from 14 residues. Germline V gene data show CDR1 as MNHEY and CDR2 as SMNVEV (reference sequence). V was cut by 8 bases and J by 2 bases, with 13 bases left in between. CDR3 region: CASQRGGTYNEQFF. In DNA, the CDR3 is TGTGCCAGCCAGAGAGGGGGAACCTACAATGAGCAGTTCTTC.

This chain links TRBV6-2 or TRBV6-3 with TRBJ2-1; 11 positions agree with TRBD1. The junction had 8 bases not matched to a gene; V was cut back by 6 bases and J by 7 bases. The CDR3 runs 15 residues. The germline V gene has CDR1 MNHEY and CDR2 SVGEGT. The CDR3 loop is CASSLGQGARNEQFF. The CDR3 DNA reads TGTGCCAGCAGCCTCGGACAGGGGGCGCGTAATGAGCAGTTCTTC.

With respect to this clone: The germline gene is not matched at one end of the junction; a read error may be the cause. The chain employs TRBV29-1 and TRBJ1-1; a possible D gene is TRBD1 (5 bases). This CDR3 is built from 12 residues. Germline lookup yields CDR1 SQVTM and CDR2 ANQGSEA. CDR3 sequence reads: CSVETSGPDAFF. CDR3 nucleotides: TGCAGCGTTGAAACATCAGGGCCTGATGCTTTCTTT.

This chain connects TRBV5-1 to TRBJ2-7; weak D call: TRBD2 (5 bases). V dropped 0 bases and J dropped 5 bases, with 12 bases sitting between them. CDR1 and CDR2 from the germline V gene are SGHRS and YFSETQ. The CDR3 totals 14 residues. This chain's CDR3 is CASSLDGERDEQYF. In DNA, the CDR3 is TGCGCCAGCAGCTTGGACGGGGAGAGGGACGAGCAGTACTTC. The full variable domain, with the rest looked up from reference TRBV5-1 and TRBJ2-7, is KAGVTQTPRYLIKTRGQQVTLSCSPISGHRSVSWYQQTPGQGLQFLFEYFSETQRNKGNFPGRFSGRQFSNSRSEMNVSTLELGDSALYLCASSLDGERDEQYFGPGTRLTVT.

This chain uses TRBV7-3 with TRBJ2-3, with 9 bases fitting TRBD1. The CDR3 totals 15 residues. Germline assignment: CDR1 SGHTA and CDR2 FQGTGA. Losses at the gene ends were 5 bases for V and 5 bases for J; bases not matched to a gene: 8. The CDR3 loop is CASSTTGGLGDTQYF. CDR3 nucleotides: TGTGCCAGCAGCACCACAGGGGGCCTCGGAGATACGCAGTATTTT.

The V gene is TRBV6-2 or TRBV6-3, the J gene TRBJ2-4, with 14 positions matching TRBD2. The length of the CDR3 is 20 residues. V shed 2 bases, J shed 1 base, and the junction held 10 bases outside the gene matches. Germline CDR1 MNHEY, CDR2 SVGEGT. This CDR3 is CASSYPAGLAGDGAKNIQYF. The CDR3 DNA reads TGTGCCAGCAGTTACCCCGCGGGACTAGCGGGAGATGGGGCCAAAAACATTCAGTACTTC.

The chain combines TRBV7-9 with TRBJ2-5; 9 nucleotides agree with TRBD1. In germline, CDR1 is SEHNR, CDR2 FQNEAQ (reference sequence). Trimming cost V 2 bases and J 2 bases; bases outside gene matches: 3. The CDR3 extends over 15 amino acids. In DNA, the CDR3 is TGTGCCAGCAGCTTAACAGGGGGCGAGCAAGAGACCCAGTACTTC. Protein: CASSLTGGEQETQYF.

The chain employs TRBV2 and TRBJ2-3; D call uncertain. The CDR3 length is 12 residues. With 6 bases removed from V and 6 bases from J, the gap between germline ends came to 10 bases. Germline V lookup: CDR1 SNHLY, CDR2 FYNNEI. The CDR3 DNA sequence: TGTGCCAGCAGGGCCCCCGGGGATACGCAGTATTTT. As protein: CASRAPGDTQYF.